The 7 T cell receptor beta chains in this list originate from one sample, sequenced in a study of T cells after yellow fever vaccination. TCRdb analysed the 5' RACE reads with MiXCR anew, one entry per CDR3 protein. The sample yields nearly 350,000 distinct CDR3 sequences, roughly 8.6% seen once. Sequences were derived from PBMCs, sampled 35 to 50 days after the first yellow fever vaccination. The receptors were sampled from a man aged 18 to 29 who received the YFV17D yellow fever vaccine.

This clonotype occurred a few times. The CDR3 is CASSFFTSGGLRGTDTQYF. The CDR3 DNA reads TGTGCCAGCAGCTTTTTTACTAGCGGGGGGCTACGGGGCACAGATACGCAGTATTTT. This chain connects TRBV13 to TRBJ2-3, with 12 bases fitting TRBD2. From germline, CDR1 is PRHDT and CDR2 FYEKMQ (reference sequence). V lost 3 bases, J lost 1 base, and 11 bases stayed unmatched. The length of the CDR3 is 19 residues.

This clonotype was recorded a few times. CDR3 DNA: TGTGCCAGCAGTACCGACATCAGCAATCAGCCCCAGCATTTT. This translates into CASSTDISNQPQHF. The V gene is TRBV6-5, the J gene TRBJ1-5; no definite D call. Germline loops: CDR1 MNHEY, CDR2 SVGAGI. The CDR3 contains 14 residues. V was trimmed by 5 bases and J by 1 base, leaving 9 bases between them.

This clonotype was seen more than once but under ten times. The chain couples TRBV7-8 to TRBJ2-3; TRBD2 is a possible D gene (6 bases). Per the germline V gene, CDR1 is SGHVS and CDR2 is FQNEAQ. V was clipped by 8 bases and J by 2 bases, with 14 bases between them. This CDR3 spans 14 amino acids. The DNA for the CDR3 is TGTGCCAGCGGGGCCGGGGGACTCACAGATACGCAGTATTTT. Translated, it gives CASGAGGLTDTQYF. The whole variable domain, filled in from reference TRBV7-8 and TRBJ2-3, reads GAGVSQSPRYKVAKRGQDVALRCDPISGHVSLFWYQQALGQGPEFLTYFQNEAQLDKSGLPSDRFFAERPEGSVSTLKIQRTQQEDSAVYLCASGAGGLTDTQYFGPGTRLTVL.

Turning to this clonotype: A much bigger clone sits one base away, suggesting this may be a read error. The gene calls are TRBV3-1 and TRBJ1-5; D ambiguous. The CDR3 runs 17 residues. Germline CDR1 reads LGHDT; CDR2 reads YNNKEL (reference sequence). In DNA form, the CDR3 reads TGTGCCAGCAGCAAAGATTTTAGCAGGTTTAGCAATCAGCCCCAGCATTTT. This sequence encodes CASSKDFSRFSNQPQHF.

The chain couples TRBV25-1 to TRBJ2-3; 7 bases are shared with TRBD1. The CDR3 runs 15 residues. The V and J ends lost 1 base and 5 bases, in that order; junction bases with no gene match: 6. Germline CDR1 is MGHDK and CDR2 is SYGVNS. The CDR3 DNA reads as TGTGCCAGCAGTGAATCGACAGGGATGCTAGATACGCAGTATTTT. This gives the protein CASSESTGMLDTQYF.

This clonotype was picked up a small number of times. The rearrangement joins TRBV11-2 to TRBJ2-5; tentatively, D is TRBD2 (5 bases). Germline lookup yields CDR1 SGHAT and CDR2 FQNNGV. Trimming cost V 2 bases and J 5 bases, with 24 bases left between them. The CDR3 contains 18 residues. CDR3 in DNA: TGTGCCAGCAGCTTATCCCCCCGAGGGTCTACCGGTCGCGAGACCCAGTACTTC. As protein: CASSLSPRGSTGRETQYF.

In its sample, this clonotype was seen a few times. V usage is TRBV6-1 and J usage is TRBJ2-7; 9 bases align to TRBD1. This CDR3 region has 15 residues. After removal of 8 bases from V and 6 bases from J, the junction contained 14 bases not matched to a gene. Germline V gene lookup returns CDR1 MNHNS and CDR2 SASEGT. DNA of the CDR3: TGTGCCAGCTTTCCTTCGGGACAGGGTAGGGTCGAGCAGTACTTC. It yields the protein CASFPSGQGRVEQYF.